A single sample gave rise to the 3 T cell receptor beta chains below, sequenced in a study of blood T cell repertoires in COVID-19. Profiled with immunoSEQ multiplex PCR; TCRdb holds only in-frame clones, not every one. This table holds 52,000 or so clones, just under 85% found once. The source material was peripheral blood. The receptors derive from a human donor in a cohort sampled during active COVID-19.

J is TRBJ1-6 and V is TRBV5-6, with D perhaps matching TRBD1 (5 bases). This CDR3 has 18 residues. Germline loops: CDR1 SGHDT, CDR2 YYEEEE. Deletions cut 4 bases from V and 3 bases from J, with 20 bases between. CDR3 amino acids: CASSIRFGRGDYNSPLHF. As DNA, the CDR3 is TGTGCCAGCAGCATCAGATTTGGCCGGGGGGACTATAATTCACCCCTCCACTTT.

The chain carries TRBV15 and TRBJ2-4; possibly TRBD1 for D (6 bases). Germline CDR1 is LNHNV and CDR2 is YYDKDF (reference sequence). V lost 9 bases to trimming and J lost 3 bases, with 12 bases between them. The CDR3 runs to 13 residues. This CDR3 reads CATQGQDKNIQYF. Here the CDR3 DNA reads TGTGCCACTCAGGGGCAGGACAAAAACATTCAGTACTTC. Drawing the rest from reference TRBV15 and TRBJ2-4, the complete variable domain is DAMVIQNPRYQVTQFGKPVTLSCSQTLNHNVMYWYQQKSSQAPKLLFHYYDKDFNNEADTPDNFQSRRPNTSFCFLDIRSPGLGDTAMYLCATQGQDKNIQYFGAGTRLSVL.

This chain joins TRBV30 and TRBJ2-1, with D maybe TRBD2 (5 bases). This CDR3 region has 13 residues. Trimming removed 4 bases from V and 3 bases from J, with 10 bases in between. In germline, CDR1 is GTSNPN, CDR2 SVGIG (reference sequence). The CDR3 DNA is TGTGCCTGGACTCCGGGATACTACAATGAGCAGTTCTTC. It codes for CAWTPGYYNEQFF.